Included here is one TCR beta chain sequence, with context. The data derive from a study of blood T cell repertoires in COVID-19. About the study: The study drew acute and convalescent COVID-19 samples from the United States, Italy and Spain. PBMCs, B-cell-depleted T cells, or T cells were the source of the cDNA or gDNA that made up the material.

The CDR3 totals 16 residues. Per the original methods: Reference gene primer amplification gave estimated nucleated cell counts. Measured with immunoSEQ multiplex PCR; TCRdb has only the in-frame clones, and not every one. The V and J calls and clone size come from that table; D and trimming were worked out from the DNA. Among approximately 260,000 clones, more than 80% were seen once, and the ten largest hold over 3.5%. J is TRBJ1-5 and V is TRBV21-1; the table's D call, TRBD1, has no DNA check behind it. TRBV21-1 is classified as a pseudogene. The sequence was obtained from a woman aged 40-49 years with acute or convalescent COVID-19. The specimen was peripheral blood. DNA of the CDR3: TGTGCCAGCAGCAAAGCCCCTGGGACAGGGATTCAGCCCCAGCATTTT. It translates to CASSKAPGTGIQPQHF.